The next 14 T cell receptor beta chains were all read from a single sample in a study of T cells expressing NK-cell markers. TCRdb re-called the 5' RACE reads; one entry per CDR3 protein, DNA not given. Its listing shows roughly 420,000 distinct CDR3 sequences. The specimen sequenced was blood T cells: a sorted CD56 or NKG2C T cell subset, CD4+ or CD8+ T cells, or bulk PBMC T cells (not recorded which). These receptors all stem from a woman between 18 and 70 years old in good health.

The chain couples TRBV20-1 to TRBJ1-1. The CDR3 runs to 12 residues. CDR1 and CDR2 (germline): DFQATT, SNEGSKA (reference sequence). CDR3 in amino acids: CSASRGGTEAFF.

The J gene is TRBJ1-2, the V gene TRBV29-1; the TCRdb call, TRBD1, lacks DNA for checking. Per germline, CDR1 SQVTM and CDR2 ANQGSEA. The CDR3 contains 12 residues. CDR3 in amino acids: CSVDSPSEGYTF.

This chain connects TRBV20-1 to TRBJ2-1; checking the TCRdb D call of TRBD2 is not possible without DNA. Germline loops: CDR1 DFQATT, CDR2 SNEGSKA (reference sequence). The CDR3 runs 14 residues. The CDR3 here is CSAGTSGFYNEQFF.

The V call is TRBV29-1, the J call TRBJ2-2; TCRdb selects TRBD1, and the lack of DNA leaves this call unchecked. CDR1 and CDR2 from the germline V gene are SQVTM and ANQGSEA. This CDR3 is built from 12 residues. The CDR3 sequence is CSVEQGSGELFF.

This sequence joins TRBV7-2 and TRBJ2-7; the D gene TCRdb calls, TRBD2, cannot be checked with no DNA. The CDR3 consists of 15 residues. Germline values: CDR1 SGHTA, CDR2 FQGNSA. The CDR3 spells CASTPHLAMPYEQYF.

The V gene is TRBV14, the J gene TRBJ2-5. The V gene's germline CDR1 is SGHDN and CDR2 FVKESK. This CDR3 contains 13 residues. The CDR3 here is CASSQNLGETQYF.

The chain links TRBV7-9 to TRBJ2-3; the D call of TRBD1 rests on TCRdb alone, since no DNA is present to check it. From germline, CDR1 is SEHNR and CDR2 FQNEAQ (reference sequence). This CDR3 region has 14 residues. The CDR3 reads CASNGQGVPDTQYF.

The CDR3 region is CSAPGDRGPYEQYF. The genes are TRBV20-1 and TRBJ2-7; TCRdb's assignment of TRBD1 cannot be checked, as there is no DNA. The CDR3 is 14 residues long. Germline CDR1 DFQATT, CDR2 SNEGSKA (reference sequence).

CDR3: CSARDRRFQGRQPQHF. The rearrangement links TRBV20-1 to TRBJ1-5; without DNA, the TCRdb call of TRBD1 cannot be checked. In germline, CDR1 is DFQATT, CDR2 SNEGSKA (reference sequence). This CDR3 has 16 amino acids.

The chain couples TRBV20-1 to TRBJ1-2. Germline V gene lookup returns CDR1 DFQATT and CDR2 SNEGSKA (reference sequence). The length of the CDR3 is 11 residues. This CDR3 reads CSARTADGYTF.

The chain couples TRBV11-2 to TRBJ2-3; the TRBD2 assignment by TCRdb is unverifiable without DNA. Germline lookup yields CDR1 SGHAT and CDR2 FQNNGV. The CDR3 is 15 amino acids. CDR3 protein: CASSSRTRSPDTQYF.

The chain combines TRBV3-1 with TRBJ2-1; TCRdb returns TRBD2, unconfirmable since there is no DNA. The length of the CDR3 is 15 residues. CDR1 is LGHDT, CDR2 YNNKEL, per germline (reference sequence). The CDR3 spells CASSPAGLSYNEQFF.

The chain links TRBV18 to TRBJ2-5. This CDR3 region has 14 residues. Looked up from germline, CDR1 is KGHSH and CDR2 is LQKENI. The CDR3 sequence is CASSPPSVQKTQYF.

The CDR3 protein is CASSQEYRGTNEKLFF. The chain is built from TRBV4-3 and TRBJ1-4; with no DNA, the TCRdb D assignment of TRBD1 cannot be verified. Germline-derived CDR1 and CDR2 are LGHNA and YSLEER. This CDR3 spans 16 amino acids.